These T cell receptor beta chains were read from a single sample in a study of blood T cell repertoires in COVID-19. The protocol was immunoSEQ multiplex PCR, while the TCRdb copy is restricted to in-frame clones and leaves out a portion. The sample holds fewer than 85,000 clones, roughly 80% seen once. Sequenced: peripheral blood. The source is a woman aged 60-75 years with acute or convalescent COVID-19. The conserved cysteine and the conserved F or W are not part of the CDR3 here.

len	v_gene	j_gene	CDR3aa
15	TRBV9	TRBJ2-4	ASSEDRDELAKNIQY
12	TRBV5-4	TRBJ1-5	ASSLQGAPQPQH
10	TRBV3-1/TRBV3-2	TRBJ2-7	ASSQERGEQY
15	TRBV5-4	TRBJ1-6	ASSLGRGMGDNSPLH
16	TRBV7-8	TRBJ1-5	ASSKRSTQGGSNQPQH
15	TRBV5-4	TRBJ1-1	ASSLPPGLNQGTEAF
13	TRBV6-2/TRBV6-3	TRBJ1-2	ASSYLGQAGYGYT
10	TRBV30	TRBJ1-1	AWSVQGDRAF
16	TRBV15	TRBJ2-3	ATSREARLAASTDTQY
11	TRBV7-9	TRBJ1-2	ASSSGLTNGYT
11	TRBV19	TRBJ1-1	ASSPTGGTEAF
9	TRBV29-1	TRBJ2-3	SVIQGDTQY
13	TRBV27	TRBJ1-2	ASSLSYRVGYGYT
11	TRBV30	TRBJ2-2	AWSPENTGELF
12	TRBV6-6	TRBJ2-5	ASSYQLAGGTQY
12	TRBV24-1	TRBJ2-2	ATSDVGGTGELF
15	TRBV6-4	TRBJ1-2	ASRQGHRSSGVNGYT
12	TRBV27	TRBJ1-2	ASSQQGGNYGYT
14	TRBV4-1	TRBJ1-2	ASSQDGDRGGHGYT
10	TRBV6-5	TRBJ2-2	ASNTGSGELF
14	TRBV28	TRBJ1-6	ASSQPQGGINSPLH
13	TRBV24-1	TRBJ1-2	ATSDFKTQNYGYT
11	TRBV30	TRBJ1-1	AWSDLATTEAF